This T cell receptor (beta chain) was identified during a study of cytomegalovirus exposure and HLA in healthy donors. Looking at the study overall: An early release of data contained approximately 80 million unique TCRs, which came from HLA-typed donors. Study-level points and caveats: For most TCR beta V segments, an earlier analysis put the productive rate at about 87% or about 30% of the time.

The primer mix had 60 Vbeta and 13 Jbeta primers. The data were produced by immunoSEQ multiplex PCR, yet TCRdb's version contains in-frame clones alone and is incomplete. The sample records 150,000 to 200,000 clones, roughly 80% being singletons. Germline CDR1 is PRHDT and CDR2 is FYEKMQ (reference sequence). This CDR3 contains 16 residues. The junction had 6 bases not matched to a gene; V was cut back by 5 bases and J by 2 bases. A note on this clone: Its specificity is unknown.

The sequenced sample consisted of PBMCs. The rearrangement joins TRBV13 to TRBJ2-3, with 11 nucleotides matching TRBD2. This sequence was found in a boy between 5 and 17 years old in good health and CMV-seronegative. The CDR3 spells CASSPGTSGLTDTQYF. In DNA form, the CDR3 reads TGTGCCAGCAGCCCGGGGACTAGCGGACTCACAGATACGCAGTATTTT.